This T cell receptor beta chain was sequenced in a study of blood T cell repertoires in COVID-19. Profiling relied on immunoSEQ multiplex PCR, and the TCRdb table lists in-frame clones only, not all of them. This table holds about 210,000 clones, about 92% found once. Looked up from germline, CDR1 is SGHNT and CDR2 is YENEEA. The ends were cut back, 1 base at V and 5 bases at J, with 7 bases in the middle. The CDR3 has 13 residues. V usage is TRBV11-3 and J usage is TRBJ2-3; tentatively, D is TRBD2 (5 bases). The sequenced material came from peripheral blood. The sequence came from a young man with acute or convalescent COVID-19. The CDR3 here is CASSLGTVDTQYF. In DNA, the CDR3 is TGTGCCAGCAGCTTAGGGACTGTAGATACGCAGTATTTT.